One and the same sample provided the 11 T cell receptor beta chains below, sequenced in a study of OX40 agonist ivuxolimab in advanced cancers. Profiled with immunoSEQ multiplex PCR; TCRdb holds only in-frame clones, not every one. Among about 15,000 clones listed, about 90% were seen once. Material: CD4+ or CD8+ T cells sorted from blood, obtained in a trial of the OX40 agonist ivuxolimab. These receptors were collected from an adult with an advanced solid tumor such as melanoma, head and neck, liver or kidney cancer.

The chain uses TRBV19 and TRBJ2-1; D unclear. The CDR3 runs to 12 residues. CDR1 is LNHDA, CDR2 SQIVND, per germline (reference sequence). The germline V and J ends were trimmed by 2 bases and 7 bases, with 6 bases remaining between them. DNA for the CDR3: TGTGCCAGTAGTATATGGGGTAATGAGCAGTTCTTC. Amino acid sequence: CASSIWGNEQFF.

The CDR3: CASSQDLSAGRTEAFF. The CDR3 DNA sequence: TGCGCCAGCAGCCAAGATCTTTCGGCAGGACGCACTGAAGCTTTCTTT. V is TRBV4-1 and J is TRBJ1-1, with no clear D. The V gene's germline CDR1 is MGHRA and CDR2 YSYEKL. CDR3 length: 16 amino acids. V lost 0 bases to trimming and J lost 4 bases, with 15 bases between them.

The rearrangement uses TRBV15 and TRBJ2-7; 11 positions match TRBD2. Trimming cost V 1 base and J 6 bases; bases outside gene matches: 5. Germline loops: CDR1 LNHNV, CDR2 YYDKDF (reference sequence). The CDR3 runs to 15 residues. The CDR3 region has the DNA TGTGCCACCAGCAGAGCCGGGACTAGCGGAATCGAGCAGTACTTC. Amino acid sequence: CATSRAGTSGIEQYF.

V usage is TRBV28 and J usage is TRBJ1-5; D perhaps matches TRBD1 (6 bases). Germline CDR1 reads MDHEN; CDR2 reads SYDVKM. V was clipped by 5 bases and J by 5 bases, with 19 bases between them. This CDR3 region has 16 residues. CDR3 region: CASSMKTGTEDQPQHF. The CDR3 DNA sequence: TGTGCCAGCAGTATGAAGACAGGAACGGAGGATCAGCCCCAGCATTTT.

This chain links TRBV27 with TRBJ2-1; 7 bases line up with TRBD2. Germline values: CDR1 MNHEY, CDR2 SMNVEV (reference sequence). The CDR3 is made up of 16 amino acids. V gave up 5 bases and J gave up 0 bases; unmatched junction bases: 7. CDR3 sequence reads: CASSLYGGSSYNEQFF. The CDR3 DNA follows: TGTGCCAGCAGTCTCTACGGGGGGAGCTCCTACAATGAGCAGTTCTTC.

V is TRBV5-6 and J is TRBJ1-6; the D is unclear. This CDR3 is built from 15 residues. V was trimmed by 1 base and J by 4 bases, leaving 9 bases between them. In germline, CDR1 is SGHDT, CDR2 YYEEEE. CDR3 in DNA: TGTGCCAGCAGCTTGAGGGCTACTTATAATTCACCCCTCCACTTT. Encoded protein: CASSLRATYNSPLHF.

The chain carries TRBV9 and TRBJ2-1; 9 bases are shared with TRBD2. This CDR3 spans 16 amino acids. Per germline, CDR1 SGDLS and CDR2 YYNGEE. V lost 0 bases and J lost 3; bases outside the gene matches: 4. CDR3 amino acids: CASSVVGTSLYNEQFF. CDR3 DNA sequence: TGTGCCAGCAGCGTAGTAGGGACTAGCCTCTACAATGAGCAGTTCTTC.

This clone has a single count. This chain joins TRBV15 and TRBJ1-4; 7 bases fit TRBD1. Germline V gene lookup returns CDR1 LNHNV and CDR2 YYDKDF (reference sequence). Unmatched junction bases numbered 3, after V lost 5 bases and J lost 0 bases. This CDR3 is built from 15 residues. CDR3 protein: CATSVGQATNEKLFF. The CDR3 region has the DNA TGTGCCACCAGCGTCGGACAGGCAACTAATGAAAAACTGTTTTTT.

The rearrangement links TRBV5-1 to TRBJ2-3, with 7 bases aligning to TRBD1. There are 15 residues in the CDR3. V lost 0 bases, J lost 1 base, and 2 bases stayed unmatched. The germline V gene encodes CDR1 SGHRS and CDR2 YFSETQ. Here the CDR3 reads CASSLGQGGTDTQYF. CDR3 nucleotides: TGCGCCAGCAGCTTGGGCCAGGGGGGCACAGATACGCAGTATTTT.

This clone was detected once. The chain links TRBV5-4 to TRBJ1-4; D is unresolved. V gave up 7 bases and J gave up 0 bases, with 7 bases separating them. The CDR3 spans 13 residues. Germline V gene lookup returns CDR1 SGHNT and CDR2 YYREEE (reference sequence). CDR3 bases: TGTGCCAGCTCCTTTGCAACTAATGAAAAACTGTTTTTT. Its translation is CASSFATNEKLFF.

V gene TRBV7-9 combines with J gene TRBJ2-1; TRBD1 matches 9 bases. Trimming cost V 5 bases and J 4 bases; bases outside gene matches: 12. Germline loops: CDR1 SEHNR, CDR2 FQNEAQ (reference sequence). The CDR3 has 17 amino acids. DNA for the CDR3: TGTGCCAGCAGCGTACTGACAGGGGGAGGTCTTTACAATGAGCAGTTCTTC. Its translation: CASSVLTGGGLYNEQFF.